The source of this T cell receptor beta chain is a study of cytomegalovirus exposure and HLA in healthy donors. The study's findings and limits: Most of the TCR beta V segments (in an earlier analysis) were productive either about 87% or about 30% of the time.

Notes on this clone: Its antigen is not known.

Germline CDR1 MGHRA, CDR2 YSYEKL. V gave up 3 bases and J gave up 7 bases, with 15 bases separating them. The CDR3 spans 14 residues. Amplification used 60 Vbeta primers and 13 Jbeta primers. Sequencing was performed with immunoSEQ multiplex PCR; in TCRdb, only in-frame clones are kept and a portion is missing. The data contain 100,000 to 150,000 clones, under 90% of them singletons. V is TRBV4-1 and J is TRBJ1-1; D is uncertain. The sequence was collected from a man aged 18 to 29 in good health and CMV-seronegative. Source material: PBMCs. The CDR3 DNA sequence: TGCGCCAGCAGCCACCCACGAGGGCTCAGTGAAGCTTTCTTT. Translation gives CASSHPRGLSEAFF.